This entry features one TCR beta chain sequence. Its antigen is unknown. This record comes from a study of T cells in Graves' hyperthyroidism and ophthalmopathy. Study conclusions and caveats: Blood samples included most of the expanded thyroid clonotypes exceeding 0.001.

RNA transcripts gave rise to amplified TCR beta CDR3 regions. Carried out on the TCR CDR3, a first-round RT-PCR used the HTBI primer set. TCRdb reprocessed the multiplex PCR reads via MiXCR and lists one record per CDR3 protein. This repertoire shows around 350,000 distinct CDR3 sequences, about 14% found once; its top ten account for roughly 21%. V lost 3 bases and J 5 bases, leaving 19 bases between the germline ends. The CDR3 is made up of 16 amino acids. Per germline, CDR1 SGHDN and CDR2 FVKESK. Input material: blood. The rearrangement uses TRBV14 and TRBJ2-5, with D possibly being TRBD1 (6 bases). The origin of this receptor is a woman aged 30 to 39 with Graves' ophthalmopathy. In DNA form, the CDR3 reads TGTGCCAGCAGCCAGGGGGCCAGGGCCCTGACTGAGACCCAGTACTTC. This codes for CASSQGARALTETQYF.